This passage covers 13 T cell receptor beta chains from one sample sequenced in a study of early T cells in non-severe SARS-CoV-2 infection. One entry per CDR3 protein results from TCRdb running MiXCR on the 5' RACE reads. This table has approximately 31,000 distinct CDR3 sequences, approximately 6.2% appearing once. The sequenced material came from whole blood. The source is an adult who was a healthcare worker with PCR-confirmed SARS-CoV-2 infection or an uninfected control (not recorded which).

This clonotype has a count of ten or more. The genes are TRBV5-4 and TRBJ2-6; D is ambiguous. Deletions cut 7 bases from V and 6 bases from J, with 14 bases between. Germline CDR1 and CDR2: SGHNT and YYREEE (reference sequence). This CDR3 comprises 14 residues. Here the CDR3 DNA reads TGTGCCAGCCCGCCCCCAGAGTCGGCCAACGTCCTGACTTTC. This codes for CASPPPESANVLTF. Full variable domain (remainder filled in from reference TRBV5-4 and TRBJ2-6): ETGVTQSPTHLIKTRGQQVTLRCSSQSGHNTVSWYQQALGQGPQFIFQYYREEENGRGNFPPRFSGLQFPNYSSELNVNALELDDSALYLCASPPPESANVLTFGAGSRLTVL.

This clonotype was counted at least ten times. The CDR3 nucleotides are TGTGCCACCAGTCGGACACGGAGCGATACGCAGTATTTT. Translation gives CATSRTRSDTQYF. The rearrangement links TRBV24-1 to TRBJ2-3; D is possibly TRBD1 (5 bases). CDR3 length: 13 residues. Trimming took off 6 bases at V and 6 bases at J, with 12 bases between the two ends. Germline lookup yields CDR1 KGHDR and CDR2 SFDVKD.

This clonotype showed up many times. This sequence joins TRBV10-3 and TRBJ2-1; 11 bases agree with TRBD2. Germline CDR1 and CDR2: ENHRY and SYGVKD. J gave up 6 bases and V 10 bases, and 5 bases lay outside the gene matches. This CDR3 is built from 13 residues. CDR3 amino acids: CATLAGGSNEQFF. The CDR3 DNA sequence: TGTGCCACCTTAGCGGGAGGGAGCAATGAGCAGTTCTTC.

This clonotype was recorded many times. The chain uses TRBV6-6 and TRBJ1-5, with 9 bases fitting TRBD1. Germline V lookup: CDR1 MNHNY, CDR2 SVGAGI (reference sequence). V dropped 4 bases and J dropped 2; count of bases not matched to a gene: 9. This CDR3 has 17 residues. The CDR3 DNA is TGTGCCAGCAGTTGGGGTATGGGACAGGGTGGCAATCAGCCCCAGCATTTT. It translates to CASSWGMGQGGNQPQHF.

This clonotype was detected many times. CDR3 DNA: TGTGCCAGCAGCCGAGCCTCGGGGGCCACAGATACGCAGTATTTT. As protein: CASSRASGATDTQYF. J is TRBJ2-3 and V is TRBV3-1, with D possibly called TRBD1 or TRBD2 (6 bases each). Per the germline V gene, CDR1 is LGHDT and CDR2 is YNNKEL (reference sequence). This CDR3 comprises 15 residues. V was cut by 4 bases and J by 2 bases, with 13 bases left in between.

This clonotype was counted ten times or more. The V gene is TRBV4-2, the J gene TRBJ1-1; no reliable D call. Germline-derived CDR1 and CDR2 are LGHNA and YNFKEQ. V gave up 0 bases and J gave up 6 bases, with 17 bases separating them. The CDR3 is 16 residues long. In DNA form, the CDR3 reads TGTGCCAGCAGCCAAGATGCACGGGGTCGAGGCCCTGAAGCTTTCTTT. It is translated as CASSQDARGRGPEAFF.

This clonotype was counted only a few times. A much larger clone sits a single nucleotide away, making a read error possible. The chain employs TRBV18 and TRBJ1-1; 9 bases are a match to TRBD1. The germline gives CDR1 KGHSH, CDR2 LQKENI. The CDR3 is 14 amino acids. Here the CDR3 reads CVSSRDRVNTEAFF. Written as DNA, the CDR3 is TGTGTCAGCTCACGGGACAGGGTAAACACTGAAGCTTTCTTT.

As for this clonotype: At one of its ends the junction is not consistent with the germline gene, which may arise from a read error. The chain carries TRBV5-4 and TRBJ1-3; TRBD1 aligns across 8 bases. CDR3 length: 17 amino acids. Looked up from germline, CDR1 is SGHNT and CDR2 is YYREEE (reference sequence). DNA for the CDR3: TGTGTCAGCAGCAAAGGCGGACCAGGGGGCGCCGGAAACACCATATATTTT. It specifies CVSSKGGPGGAGNTIYF.

As to this clonotype: Being one base from a much bigger clone, this may be a read error. This chain uses TRBV7-8 with TRBJ2-2; possible D gene TRBD2, 7 bases. CDR3 size: 15 residues. Looked up from germline, CDR1 is SGHVS and CDR2 is FQNEAQ. DNA for the CDR3: TGTGCCAGCAGCCGCGGGGGCGCGAACACCAGGGAGCTGTTTTTT. Protein sequence: CASSRGGANTRELFF.

This clonotype was observed many times. The rearrangement uses TRBV6-5 and TRBJ2-3; D might be TRBD1 (5 bases). The CDR3 contains 13 residues. The germline V gene has CDR1 MNHEY and CDR2 SVGAGI. The ends were cut back, 4 bases at V and 6 bases at J, with 11 bases in the middle. The CDR3 DNA reads TGTGCCAGCAGTTTTTCAGGGATCGATACGCAGTATTTT. This codes for CASSFSGIDTQYF.

This clonotype showed up many times. This chain connects TRBV7-3 to TRBJ2-1; 13 bases line up with TRBD2. The trim removed 3 bases at V and 7 bases at J, leaving 6 bases unmatched. Looked up from germline, CDR1 is SGHTA and CDR2 is FQGTGA. This CDR3 spans 16 amino acids. CDR3 sequence (DNA): TGTGCCAGCAGCTTCAGGACTAGCGGGAGTGAGAATGAGCAGTTCTTC. It is translated as CASSFRTSGSENEQFF. Combining the CDR3 with reference TRBV7-3 and TRBJ2-1 gives the whole variable domain GAGVSQTPSNKVTEKGKYVELRCDPISGHTALYWYRQSLGQGPEFLIYFQGTGAADDSGLPNDRFFAVRPEGSVSTLKIQRTERGDSAVYLCASSFRTSGSENEQFFGPGTRLTVL.

Many counts were recorded for this clonotype. The chain couples TRBV20-1 to TRBJ2-4, with TRBD2 identical over 11 bases. Germline V CDR1 and CDR2: DFQATT, SNEGSKA (reference sequence). This CDR3 contains 19 residues. Losses at the gene ends were 5 bases for V and 0 bases for J; bases not matched to a gene: 15. The CDR3 DNA reads TGCAGTGCTCCCCGAAGACTAGCGGGATCTCTCCTAGCCAAAAACATTCAGTACTTC. Amino acids: CSAPRRLAGSLLAKNIQYF.

This clonotype was counted many times. The rearrangement joins TRBV18 to TRBJ2-2, with no clear D. V lost 2 bases and J lost 9, with 13 bases in between. Germline V gene sequence: CDR1 KGHSH, CDR2 LQKENI. The CDR3 consists of 14 residues. DNA for the CDR3: TGTGCCAGCTCACCAGGGGTCGAAGGCCGGGAGCTGTTTTTT. It yields the protein CASSPGVEGRELFF.